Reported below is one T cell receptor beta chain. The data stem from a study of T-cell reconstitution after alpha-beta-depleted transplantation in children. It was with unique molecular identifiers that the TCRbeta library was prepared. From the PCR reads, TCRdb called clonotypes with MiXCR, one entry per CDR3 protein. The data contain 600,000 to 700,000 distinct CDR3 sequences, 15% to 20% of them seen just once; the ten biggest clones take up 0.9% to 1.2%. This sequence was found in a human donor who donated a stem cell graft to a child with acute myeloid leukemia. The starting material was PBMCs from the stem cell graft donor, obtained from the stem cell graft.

The CDR3 loop reads CAISRGRGPSYEQYF. CDR3 sequence (DNA): TGTGCCATCAGTCGAGGGCGGGGGCCCTCCTACGAGCAGTACTTC. This rearrangement joins TRBV10-3 to TRBJ2-7; D perhaps matches TRBD2 (7 bases). Looked up from germline, CDR1 is ENHRY and CDR2 is SYGVKD. This CDR3 contains 15 residues. Between the trimmed V and J ends, which lost 5 bases and 0 bases, there was a span of 14 bases.